Listed here are 27 T cell receptor beta chains from one sample, sequenced in a study of cytomegalovirus exposure and HLA in healthy donors. Primers included in the PCR were 60 Vbeta and 13 Jbeta primers. Profiled with immunoSEQ multiplex PCR; TCRdb holds only in-frame clones, not every one. Recorded for this sample: 95,000 to 150,000 clones. Sequenced input: PBMCs. The receptors come from a man younger than 35 in good health and CMV-seronegative.

This chain joins TRBV5-1 and TRBJ1-5; 9 bases fit TRBD1. CDR3 length: 15 residues. CDR1 and CDR2 (germline): SGHRS, YFSETQ. Unmatched junction bases numbered 8, after V lost 4 bases and J lost 6 bases. The CDR3 DNA reads TGCGCCAGCAGCGTGGGACAGGGAGGTGGTCAGCCCCAGCATTTT. Encoded protein: CASSVGQGGGQPQHF.

This sequence joins TRBV9 and TRBJ1-1; tentatively, D is TRBD1 (5 bases). Germline CDR1 SGDLS, CDR2 YYNGEE. The CDR3 sequence is 14 residues long. V was pared by 4 bases and J by 5 bases, with 15 bases between. CDR3 sequence: CASSPGGTGTEAFF. DNA of the CDR3: TGTGCCAGCAGCCCCGGGGGAACGGGGACTGAAGCTTTCTTT. The full variable domain, with the rest looked up from reference TRBV9 and TRBJ1-1, is DSGVTQTPKHLITATGQRVTLRCSPRSGDLSVYWYQQSLDQGLQFLIQYYNGEERAKGNILERFSAQQFPDLHSELNLSSLELGDSALYFCASSPGGTGTEAFFGQGTRLTVV.

The V call is TRBV5-4, the J call TRBJ2-5, with D possibly being TRBD1 (5 bases). Germline lookup yields CDR1 SGHNT and CDR2 YYREEE (reference sequence). The length of the CDR3 is 13 residues. The V gene lost 4 bases and the J gene lost 2 bases, with 9 bases spanning the gap. This chain's CDR3 is CASSLDMQETQYF. In DNA, the CDR3 is TGTGCCAGCAGCCTGGACATGCAAGAGACCCAGTACTTC.

The chain employs TRBV2 and TRBJ2-4; TRBD1 matches 9 bases. Germline CDR1 is SNHLY and CDR2 is FYNNEI. This CDR3 comprises 15 residues. J lost 8 bases, V lost 5 bases, and 10 bases had no gene match. The CDR3 reads CASSTGTGFMDIQYF. The CDR3 nucleotides read TGTGCCAGCAGTACCGGGACAGGGTTCATGGACATTCAGTACTTC.

CDR3 sequence (DNA): TGTGCCAGTAGTATGACAGTCCGGGGGTACGAGCAGTACTTC. As protein: CASSMTVRGYEQYF. This rearrangement joins TRBV19 to TRBJ2-7, with D possibly being TRBD2 (6 bases). The CDR3 covers 14 residues. The V end lost 3 bases, the J end lost 4 bases, and 13 bases lay between the germline ends. Germline CDR1 LNHDA, CDR2 SQIVND (reference sequence).

The chain uses TRBV27 and TRBJ1-2; 7 bases line up with TRBD1. Germline assignment: CDR1 MNHEY and CDR2 SMNVEV (reference sequence). This CDR3 is 14 amino acids long. V was clipped by 4 bases and J by 0 bases; unmatched bases: 2. The CDR3 bases are TGTGCCAGCAGTTGGGGACAGACTAACTATGGCTACACCTTC. This gives the protein CASSWGQTNYGYTF.

This rearrangement joins TRBV9 to TRBJ1-1; 7 positions match TRBD1. CDR1 and CDR2 (germline): SGDLS, YYNGEE. This CDR3 spans 16 amino acids. V trimming: 8 bases; J trimming: 3 bases; junction bases outside the gene matches: 16. Here the CDR3 reads CASTRQGWFTDTEAFF. Here the CDR3 DNA reads TGTGCCAGTACTAGACAGGGTTGGTTTACGGACACTGAAGCTTTCTTT.

This chain connects TRBV20-1 to TRBJ1-1; D may be TRBD1 (6 bases). Germline lookup yields CDR1 DFQATT and CDR2 SNEGSKA (reference sequence). The CDR3 is 11 residues long. Trimming cost V 5 bases and J 8 bases, with 12 bases left between them. The CDR3 here is CSADRREEAFF. The CDR3 DNA sequence: TGCAGTGCTGACAGGCGGGAGGAAGCTTTCTTT.

V is TRBV6-6 and J is TRBJ2-7, with 11 nucleotides matching TRBD1. The V segment lost 6 bases and the J segment 3 bases; nucleotides outside the gene matches: 4. The V gene's germline CDR1 is MNHNY and CDR2 SVGAGI (reference sequence). This CDR3 comprises 14 residues. DNA of the CDR3: TGTGCCAGCAGACGGGGACAGGGGGACTACGAGCAGTACTTC. Protein product: CASRRGQGDYEQYF.

V is TRBV4-1 and J is TRBJ1-1; maybe TRBD1 (5 bases). The germline gives CDR1 MGHRA, CDR2 YSYEKL. The V and J ends lost 2 bases and 1 base respectively, with 11 bases between them. The CDR3 is 15 residues long. This CDR3 reads CASSQTIDRNTEAFF. CDR3 sequence (DNA): TGCGCCAGCAGCCAAACCATAGACAGGAACACTGAAGCTTTCTTT.

The chain carries TRBV13 and TRBJ2-2; 7 bases are a match to TRBD2. CDR1 PRHDT and CDR2 FYEKMQ come from the germline V gene (reference sequence). The CDR3 runs 18 residues. The trim removed 6 bases at V and 0 bases at J, leaving 13 bases unmatched. CDR3 in DNA: TGTGCCAGCAGATCCCGCTCTAGCGGCCTTCCGAACACCGGGGAGCTGTTTTTT. It specifies CASRSRSSGLPNTGELFF.

In nucleotides, the CDR3 is TGTGCCAGCAGTCCTAGACAGGGAGAGATAGCAGATACGCAGTATTTT. Its protein product is CASSPRQGEIADTQYF. J is TRBJ2-3 and V is TRBV9; 7 positions agree with TRBD1. CDR3 size: 16 residues. Germline loops: CDR1 SGDLS, CDR2 YYNGEE. The V and J ends lost 5 bases and 4 bases, in that order; junction bases with no gene match: 13.

This rearrangement joins TRBV5-1 to TRBJ2-5, with D possibly being TRBD1 (6 bases). The CDR3 runs to 13 residues. Germline CDR1 and CDR2: SGHRS and YFSETQ. V was trimmed by 5 bases and J by 3 bases, leaving 11 bases between them. CDR3 sequence (DNA): TGCGCCAGCAGACAGACAGGCAAAGAGACCCAGTACTTC. Translated: CASRQTGKETQYF.

The V and J genes are TRBV9 and TRBJ1-1, with TRBD1 as a possible D gene (6 bases). Trimming left V 4 bases short and J 0 bases short, with 13 bases between. From germline, CDR1 is SGDLS and CDR2 YYNGEE. The CDR3 length is 15 residues. As DNA, the CDR3 is TGTGCCAGCAGCCCAAGGACAGACTTGAACACTGAAGCTTTCTTT. Amino acid sequence: CASSPRTDLNTEAFF. Supplemented by reference TRBV9 and TRBJ1-1, the full variable domain reads DSGVTQTPKHLITATGQRVTLRCSPRSGDLSVYWYQQSLDQGLQFLIQYYNGEERAKGNILERFSAQQFPDLHSELNLSSLELGDSALYFCASSPRTDLNTEAFFGQGTRLTVV.

The chain couples TRBV6-5 to TRBJ1-6; D ambiguous. Germline CDR1 reads MNHEY; CDR2 reads SVGAGI. V was shortened by 6 bases and J by 8 bases, with 14 bases between the two germline ends. The CDR3 is 14 residues long. This CDR3 reads CASRYREAYSPLHF. The CDR3, as DNA: TGTGCCAGCAGGTACAGAGAGGCTTATTCACCCCTCCACTTT.

The chain carries TRBV7-9 and TRBJ2-7; TRBD1 agrees at 7 bases. The germline gives CDR1 SEHNR, CDR2 FQNEAQ (reference sequence). V trimming: 5 bases; J trimming: 6 bases; junction bases outside the gene matches: 7. CDR3 length: 13 amino acids. CDR3 loop: CASSDRQGREQYF. The DNA of the CDR3 is TGTGCCAGCAGCGATAGACAGGGCCGCGAGCAGTACTTC.

CDR3 protein: CASRTSQNYGYTF. The CDR3 coding sequence is TGTGCCAGCCGGACATCCCAAAACTATGGCTACACCTTC. The chain carries TRBV18 and TRBJ1-2, with D maybe TRBD1 (5 bases). Germline CDR1 and CDR2: KGHSH and LQKENI. The CDR3 is 13 amino acids. V lost 8 bases to trimming and J lost 2 bases, with 12 bases between them. Full variable domain (rest looked up from reference TRBV18 and TRBJ1-2): NAGVMQNPRHLVRRRGQEARLRCSPMKGHSHVYWYRQLPEEGLKFMVYLQKENIIDESGMPKERFSAEFPKEGPSILRIQQVVRGDSAAYFCASRTSQNYGYTFGSGTRLTVV.

This chain's CDR3 is CASSPGQGSYGYTF. The CDR3 DNA sequence: TGTGCCAGCAGTCCGGGACAGGGAAGCTATGGCTACACCTTC. The V and J genes are TRBV6-1 and TRBJ1-2, with 9 bases that match TRBD1. This CDR3 is 14 amino acids long. Germline assignment: CDR1 MNHNS and CDR2 SASEGT. The trim removed 5 bases at V and 4 bases at J, leaving 5 bases unmatched.

On this clone itself: Relative to the germline gene, one junction end is altered; a read error may explain this. The sample contains more than one DNA sequence encoding this CDR3. This chain joins TRBV5-6 and TRBJ1-1; a weak D match, TRBD1 (6 bases). The V gene's germline CDR1 is SGHDT and CDR2 YYEEEE. The CDR3 is 12 residues long. CDR3: CASSSGATEAFF. DNA of the CDR3: TGTGCCAGCAGCTCAGGGGCCACTGAGGCTTTCTTT.

J is TRBJ1-1 and V is TRBV28; the match to TRBD1 covers 8 bases. With 6 bases clipped from V and 1 base from J, the junction kept 7 bases outside the gene matches. This CDR3 spans 15 amino acids. Germline V CDR1 and CDR2: MDHEN, SYDVKM. CDR3 residues: CASSLPGTGNTEAFF. In nucleotides, the CDR3 is TGTGCCAGCAGCCTCCCCGGGACAGGGAACACTGAAGCTTTCTTT.

The chain employs TRBV5-4 and TRBJ2-7; the D gene is possibly TRBD1 (6 bases). Germline V gene data show CDR1 as SGHNT and CDR2 as YYREEE (reference sequence). The V and J ends lost 4 bases and 3 bases respectively, with 8 bases between them. The CDR3 spans 12 residues. This chain's CDR3 is CASSLGHYEQYF. In DNA form, the CDR3 reads TGTGCCAGCAGCCTGGGACACTACGAGCAGTACTTC. The variable domain in full, with the rest retrieved from reference TRBV5-4 and TRBJ2-7, is ETGVTQSPTHLIKTRGQQVTLRCSSQSGHNTVSWYQQALGQGPQFIFQYYREEENGRGNFPPRFSGLQFPNYSSELNVNALELDDSALYLCASSLGHYEQYFGPGTRLTVT.

The gene calls are TRBV9 and TRBJ2-3; 12 nucleotides align to TRBD1. There are 17 residues in the CDR3. Germline lookup yields CDR1 SGDLS and CDR2 YYNGEE. V dropped 0 bases and J dropped 4; count of bases not matched to a gene: 6. CDR3 protein: CASSVAPGQGAPDTQYF. The DNA for the CDR3 is TGTGCCAGCAGCGTAGCCCCGGGACAGGGGGCCCCAGATACGCAGTATTTT.

CDR3 loop: CASSFGGTGYYEQYF. The CDR3 DNA is TGCGCCAGCAGTTTTGGAGGTACAGGGTACTACGAGCAGTACTTC. This sequence joins TRBV5-1 and TRBJ2-5; D is perhaps TRBD1 (6 bases). The J call may be in error: the DNA end matches TRBJ2-7 better. There are 15 residues in the CDR3. Germline V gene data show CDR1 as SGHRS and CDR2 as YFSETQ.

The rearrangement links TRBV6-5 to TRBJ1-6; no clear D gene. The ends were cut back, 2 bases at V and 5 bases at J, with 7 bases in the middle. Germline V gene data show CDR1 as MNHEY and CDR2 as SVGAGI. The CDR3 consists of 14 residues. The CDR3 reads CASSYRGNNSPLHF. CDR3 sequence (DNA): TGTGCCAGCAGTTACCGGGGTAATAATTCACCCCTCCACTTT.

The V and J genes are TRBV4-1 and TRBJ1-3; no clear D gene. Looked up from germline, CDR1 is MGHRA and CDR2 is YSYEKL. V shed 1 base and J shed 2 bases, with 9 bases lying between them. The CDR3 is 15 amino acids. In DNA, the CDR3 is TGCGCCAGCAGCCAAGGGGGAGGCGCTGGAAACACCATATATTTT. Its translation: CASSQGGGAGNTIYF.

This chain connects TRBV10-2 to TRBJ2-7; no clear D gene. CDR1 WSHSY and CDR2 SAAADI come from the germline V gene. The CDR3 loop spans 13 amino acids. The germline V and J ends were trimmed by 4 bases and 4 bases, with 11 bases remaining between them. The DNA for the CDR3 is TGCGCCAGCAGTGGGAGATCCCAATACGAGCAGTACTTC. Its protein is CASSGRSQYEQYF.

The rearrangement uses TRBV10-1 and TRBJ1-4, with a weak D call TRBD1 (5 bases). The CDR3 runs 14 residues. Trimming removed 3 bases at V and 8 bases at J, with 13 bases between. CDR1 and CDR2 from the germline V gene are WNHNN and SYGVQD (reference sequence). This CDR3 reads CASSDGGSGEKLFF. The CDR3 DNA reads as TGCGCCAGCAGTGACGGGGGATCGGGCGAAAAACTGTTTTTT.